This entry lists 3 T cell receptor beta chains sequenced from one sample in a study of PD-1 blockade in mismatch repair-deficient tumors. Produced via immunoSEQ multiplex PCR; TCRdb's table is partial and in-frame only. The table shows approximately 110,000 clones, with about 80% occurring only once. Sample: peripheral blood, taken roughly 13 months after starting pembrolizumab. These receptors came from an adult with mismatch repair-deficient cancer.

The sample holds a few counts of this clone. V and J are TRBV5-8 and TRBJ1-2; tentative D call: TRBD1 (5 bases). The CDR3 is made up of 14 amino acids. Trimming took off 4 bases at V and 1 base at J, with 11 bases between the two ends. Germline-derived CDR1 and CDR2 are SGHTS and YDEGEE. The CDR3 sequence is CASSRGTVNYGYTF. For the CDR3, the DNA is TGTGCCAGCAGCCGCGGGACGGTTAACTATGGCTACACCTTC.

The rearrangement joins TRBV4-1 to TRBJ1-2; D is perhaps TRBD1 (5 bases). This CDR3 is 15 amino acids long. Germline V gene sequence: CDR1 MGHRA, CDR2 YSYEKL. Trimming cost V 4 bases and J 1 base, with 13 bases left between them. The CDR3 reads CASSLRWGDNYGYTF. CDR3 DNA sequence: TGCGCCAGCAGCCTCCGGTGGGGGGATAACTATGGCTACACCTTC.

The chain carries TRBV11-3 and TRBJ1-1; D ambiguous. This CDR3 region has 17 residues. Germline CDR1 SGHNT, CDR2 YENEEA. The V end lost 1 base, the J end lost 1 base, and 16 bases lay between the germline ends. CDR3 in DNA: TGTGCCAGCAGCTTAGGATCCAGGCTAAACCCGAACACTGAAGCTTTCTTT. It yields the protein CASSLGSRLNPNTEAFF. The full variable domain, its missing parts supplied by reference TRBV11-3 and TRBJ1-1, is EAGVVQSPRYKIIEKKQPVAFWCNPISGHNTLYWYLQNLGQGPELLIRYENEEAVDDSQLPKDRFSAERLKGVDSTLKIQPAELGDSAVYLCASSLGSRLNPNTEAFFGQGTRLTVV.